This T cell receptor beta chain was profiled in a study of T-cell memory formation after mild COVID-19. Study overall: Clustering of TCRs was largely donor specific.

This clonotype was recorded at least ten times. What it binds is not known. 5'RACE with constant-segment primers yielded barcoded, UMI-tagged TCR alpha and TCR beta cDNA libraries. Using its own MiXCR run on the 5' RACE reads, TCRdb lists one record per CDR3 protein. In the table there are about 140,000 distinct CDR3 sequences, 13% to 15% of which are singletons. The CDR3 runs to 14 residues. V was pared by 0 bases and J by 6 bases, with 10 bases between. The germline V gene has CDR1 SGDLS and CDR2 YYNGEE. Regarding the study as a whole: Shrinking CD4+ clones resided mostly in CM and EM, and CD8+ ones in EMRA. SARS-CoV-2 specificity was not confirmed for second-wave clones peaking on day 37.

The genes are TRBV9 and TRBJ1-5, with D possibly matching TRBD1 (6 bases). The sequencing input was PBMCs or a T cell subset sorted from them (not recorded which). This receptor was taken from an adult woman who had mild COVID-19 (a few samples of this study predate the infection). Cell type and time point are not known. DNA of the CDR3: TGTGCCAGCAGCGTAGGGCCAGGGGCTCAGCCCCAGCATTTT. It yields the protein CASSVGPGAQPQHF.